This TCR beta chain derives from a study of PD-1 blockade in classical Hodgkin lymphoma. The study, taken as a whole, reports: Why the repertoires differ is still unclear, perhaps disease activity or prior therapy. Baseline TCR diversity was reportedly lower in newly diagnosed patients than healthy donors.

Notes on this clone: Its antigen remains unknown.

The germline gives CDR1 SGHRS, CDR2 YFSETQ. The CDR3 runs to 15 residues. Trimming shortened V by 6 bases and J by 4 bases, and 20 bases separated the two germline ends. TCRdb keeps only in-frame clones here, not all; method: immunoSEQ multiplex PCR. Here the sample spans around 29,000 clones, about 89% being singletons. The time point is: newly diagnosed, previously untreated cHL patient sample. Isolation of CD4+ T cells from thawed PBMCs was performed by magnetic negative selection. Newly diagnosed classical Hodgkin lymphoma PBMCs, still untreated, provided the comparison samples. The receptor was derived from a human donor with classical Hodgkin lymphoma. The chain uses TRBV5-1 and TRBJ2-7; a possible D gene is TRBD1 (6 bases). Sequencing input: CD4+ T cells from blood. As DNA, the CDR3 is TGCGCCAGCACCTCGGGATCTACAGGGCTGTACGAGCAGTACTTC. As protein: CASTSGSTGLYEQYF.